This T cell receptor beta chain was obtained from a study of shared clonotypes between healthy human individuals. Study-level findings and limits: Incomplete sequencing of sorted subsets was indicated by rarefaction despite large depth. Naive subsets generally exceeded memory subsets in estimated richness.

Worth noting for this clone: What it binds is unknown.

Terminally differentiated effector memory CD45RA+ cells were excluded by CCR7 positive selection of CD45RO-negative cells. CDR1 and CDR2 (germline): SQVTM, ANQGSEA. Trimming shortened V by 7 bases and J by 7 bases, and 13 bases separated the two germline ends. The CDR3 totals 11 residues. The data were produced by immunoSEQ multiplex PCR, yet TCRdb's version contains in-frame clones alone and is incomplete. The sample consists of about 2,200,000 clones, around 93% of them appearing once. The chain links TRBV29-1 to TRBJ1-2, with D possibly matching TRBD1 (5 bases). The sequence derives from a man between 18 and 29 years old in good health. Some clones in this sample may be carry-over from other donors' samples. Sequencing was performed on naive CD8+ T cells from PBMCs. This chain's CDR3 is CSAPGWAGYTF. CDR3 sequence (DNA): TGCAGCGCCCCAGGGTGGGCTGGCTACACCTTC.